This TCR beta chain was recovered during a study of T cell responses to AZD1222 COVID-19 vaccine. Trimming took off 1 base at V and 8 bases at J, with 14 bases between the two ends. Looked up from germline, CDR1 is LNHDA and CDR2 is SQIVND (reference sequence). The CDR3 covers 15 residues. Broader study findings: Two AZD1222 administrations were followed by greater Spike-specific TCR breadth and depth. As reported, nearly half of all spike-specific TCRs target variant regions that are unmutated.

The table came from immunoSEQ multiplex PCR; TCRdb's copy has only in-frame clones and leaves some out. This sample has 130,000 or so clones, with roughly 92% found just once. Concerning this clone itself: Its antigen is as yet unknown.

The sequencing used peripheral blood, collected on day 0 of AZD1222 vaccination. This clonotype originated in an adult in good health. The chain employs TRBV19 and TRBJ2-2; a possible D gene is TRBD1 (5 bases). CDR3 nucleotides: TGTGCCAGTAGTATAGGTTTCCCGGCAGGGGGGGAGCTGTTTTTT. Protein product: CASSIGFPAGGELFF.